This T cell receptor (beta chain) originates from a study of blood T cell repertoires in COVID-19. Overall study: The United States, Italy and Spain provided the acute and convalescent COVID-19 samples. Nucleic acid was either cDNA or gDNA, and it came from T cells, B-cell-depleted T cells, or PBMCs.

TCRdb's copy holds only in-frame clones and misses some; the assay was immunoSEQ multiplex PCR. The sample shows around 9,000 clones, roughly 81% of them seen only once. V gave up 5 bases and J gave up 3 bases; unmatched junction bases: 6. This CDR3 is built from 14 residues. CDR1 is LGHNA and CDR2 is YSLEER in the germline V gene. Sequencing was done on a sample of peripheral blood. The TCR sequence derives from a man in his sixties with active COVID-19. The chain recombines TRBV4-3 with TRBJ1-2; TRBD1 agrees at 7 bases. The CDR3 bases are TGCGCCAGCAGCTCTAACACAGGGGACTATGGCTACACCTTC. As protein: CASSSNTGDYGYTF.